This T cell receptor beta chain was profiled in a study of radiotherapy plus CTLA-4 blockade in lung cancer. Clones were sequenced by immunoSEQ multiplex PCR, and TCRdb holds only the in-frame ones, with some missing. This sample carries 80,000 to 95,000 clones, about four fifths of them seen once, and the ten largest clones take about 26%. The germline V and J ends were trimmed by 2 bases and 5 bases, with 22 bases remaining between them. The CDR3 is 18 amino acids. Germline loops: CDR1 LNHDA, CDR2 SQIVND (reference sequence). This clone was detected once. Its specificity is not known. General study results and limits: Among reported predictors of response, early blood T cell clone dynamics with interferon-beta performed best. Among blood TCR repertoires after radiotherapy plus ipilimumab, tumor-derived clones expanded.

Here the sequenced sample was peripheral blood, taken from a patient treated with radiotherapy plus ipilimumab. The V and J genes are TRBV19 and TRBJ1-5; D unresolved. This clonotype originated in a human donor with non-small cell lung cancer that progressed on radiotherapy plus ipilimumab. CDR3 protein: CASSILSGREGRDQPQHF. The CDR3, as DNA: TGTGCCAGTAGTATATTATCGGGGAGGGAAGGGCGAGATCAGCCCCAGCATTTT.